This entry lists 18 T cell receptor beta chains sequenced from one sample in a study of glioma-infiltrating T cells. Using RNA template, CDR3s of TCR alpha and beta were amplified with iRepertoire arm-PCR. TCRdb re-analysed the multiplex PCR reads in MiXCR, keeping a single row per CDR3 protein. The sample lists about 130,000 distinct CDR3 sequences, roughly 25% occurring once. Sequenced input: glioma tissue, nonneoplastic brain tissue, or PBMCs (not recorded which). Every receptor here comes from a human donor with low-grade glioma or glioblastoma, undergoing nonglioma brain surgery, or in good health (not recorded which).

This clonotype was recorded many times. The genes are TRBV2 and TRBJ1-1; D is uncertain. The germline CDR1 and CDR2 sequences are SNHLY and FYNNEI. The CDR3 extends over 11 amino acids. The ends were cut back, 8 bases at V and 1 base at J, with 5 bases in the middle. The CDR3 spells CASGRNTEAFF. The CDR3 DNA reads as TGTGCCAGCGGACGGAACACTGAAGCTTTCTTT.

This clonotype was recorded at least ten times. V is TRBV7-2 and J is TRBJ1-1; 8 nucleotides agree with TRBD1. V lost 8 bases to trimming and J lost 0 bases; unmatched junction nucleotides: 5. Germline CDR1 and CDR2: SGHTA and FQGNSA. This CDR3 has 14 amino acids. In nucleotides, the CDR3 is TGTGCCAGCGGCGACAGGGGTCTGAACACTGAAGCTTTCTTT. It encodes CASGDRGLNTEAFF.

V and J are TRBV30 and TRBJ1-5, with a weak D call TRBD1 (6 bases). This CDR3 spans 13 amino acids. The germline V gene has CDR1 GTSNPN and CDR2 SVGIG (reference sequence). Trimming took 2 bases from V and 7 from J, leaving 12 bases between them. The CDR3, as DNA: TGTGCCTGGAGTATACAGGGCGGCCAGCCCCAGCATTTT. It translates to CAWSIQGGQPQHF.

This clonotype has ten or more counts. CDR3 sequence (DNA): TGTGCCAGCCAGGACAAGTATGACACAGATACGCAGTATTTT. Protein: CASQDKYDTDTQYF. V and J are TRBV7-9 and TRBJ2-3, with D possibly being TRBD1 (5 bases). Germline lookup yields CDR1 SEHNR and CDR2 FQNEAQ (reference sequence). This CDR3 is built from 14 residues. Between the trimmed V and J ends, which lost 8 bases and 2 bases, there was a span of 14 bases.

This clonotype was seen at least ten times. The rearrangement links TRBV12-3 or TRBV12-4 to TRBJ1-5; D is perhaps TRBD1 (5 bases). Trimming removed 4 bases from V and 5 bases from J, with 9 bases in between. CDR3 length equals 13 residues. This CDR3 is CASSSGPDQPQHF. In DNA, the CDR3 is TGTGCCAGCAGTTCGGGACCAGATCAGCCCCAGCATTTT.

The chain links TRBV20-1 to TRBJ2-5; no clear D gene. Per germline, CDR1 DFQATT and CDR2 SNEGSKA (reference sequence). The CDR3 has 11 residues. Trimming removed 5 bases at V and 4 bases at J, with 8 bases between. DNA of the CDR3: TGCAGTGCTCTACCACTAGAGACCCAGTACTTC. Translated, it gives CSALPLETQYF.

This clonotype showed up many times. This rearrangement joins TRBV7-3 to TRBJ2-3; 13 nucleotides agree with TRBD2. This CDR3 has 18 residues. Germline V gives CDR1 SGHTA, CDR2 FQGTGA. Trimming removed 5 bases from V and 4 bases from J; junction bases left unmatched: 12. The CDR3 reads CASSGTSRTSGSSDTQYF. Written as DNA, the CDR3 is TGTGCCAGCAGCGGGACTTCACGGACTAGCGGGAGTTCAGATACGCAGTATTTT.

The chain is built from TRBV3-1 and TRBJ1-4; 11 bases match TRBD1. The CDR3 consists of 16 residues. Germline loops: CDR1 LGHDT, CDR2 YNNKEL (reference sequence). V trimming: 4 bases; J trimming: 7 bases; junction bases outside the gene matches: 8. The CDR3 reads CASSRIPGQGGEKLFF. The CDR3 nucleotides read TGTGCCAGCAGCCGGATCCCGGGACAGGGGGGTGAAAAACTGTTTTTT.

Regarding this clonotype: One junction end disagrees with the germline gene, perhaps due to a read error. The J gene is TRBJ2-7, the V gene TRBV12-3 or TRBV12-4; D possibly corresponds to TRBD2 (6 bases). The CDR3 length is 17 residues. The CDR3 loop reads CASSLAAMRTNSYEHYF. The DNA of the CDR3 is TGTGCCAGCAGTTTAGCGGCAATGCGGACTAACTCCTACGAGCATTACTTC.

This clonotype was counted at least ten times. J is TRBJ2-1 and V is TRBV6-1; 8 bases fit TRBD2. Germline trimming cut 6 bases from V and 6 bases from J; bases unmatched to any gene: 1. Germline V gives CDR1 MNHNS, CDR2 SASEGT. The CDR3 spans 12 residues. The CDR3 nucleotides are TGTGCCAGCAGAACTAGCGGCAATGAGCAGTTCTTC. Its protein is CASRTSGNEQFF.

This clonotype was counted many times. This chain uses TRBV6-1 with TRBJ2-7; TRBD1 matches 8 bases. Germline V gives CDR1 MNHNS, CDR2 SASEGT. The CDR3 is 13 amino acids. The trim removed 5 bases at V and 3 bases at J, leaving 3 bases unmatched. The CDR3 loop is CASSSTGVYEQYF. The DNA for the CDR3 is TGTGCCAGCAGTTCGACAGGGGTCTACGAGCAGTACTTC.

Details on this clonotype: Since a much larger clone is just one base distant, this may be a read error. The chain links TRBV29-1 to TRBJ1-1; TRBD1 is a possible D gene (5 bases). V was shortened by 3 bases and J by 7 bases, with 9 bases between the two germline ends. The CDR3 extends over 11 amino acids. Germline V gene sequence: CDR1 SQVTM, CDR2 ANQGSEA. CDR3 region: CSVEAGNEAFF. CDR3 nucleotides: TGCAGCGTTGAGGCAGGGAATGAAGCTTTCTTT.

The chain links TRBV3-1 to TRBJ2-1; D not resolved. V was cut by 0 bases and J by 4 bases, with 10 bases left in between. Germline CDR1 is LGHDT and CDR2 is YNNKEL (reference sequence). The CDR3 sequence is 15 residues long. CDR3 sequence (DNA): TGTGCCAGCAGCCAAGAAATGCGTAGTTACAATGAGCAGTTCTTC. Translating gives CASSQEMRSYNEQFF.

As to this clonotype: The junction departs from germline at one end; a sequencing error may be responsible. The V call is TRBV9, the J call TRBJ2-7; 7 bases agree with TRBD1. The V gene's germline CDR1 is SGDLS and CDR2 YYNGEE. The CDR3 sequence is 14 residues long. The CDR3 nucleotides are TGTGCCAGAAGCGTAGACAGGGATCGATACGAGCAGTACTTC. This translates into CARSVDRDRYEQYF. Variable domain in full (rest from reference TRBV9 and TRBJ2-7): DSGVTQTPKHLITATGQRVTLRCSPRSGDLSVYWYQQSLDQGLQFLIQYYNGEERAKGNILERFSAQQFPDLHSELNLSSLELGDSALYFCARSVDRDRYEQYFGPGTRLTVT.

Of note for this clonotype: This may stem from a read error, because a much larger clone lies one nucleotide away. The chain combines TRBV10-3 with TRBJ2-7, with D unclear. Trimming took 6 bases from V and 2 from J, leaving 8 bases between them. Per germline, CDR1 ENHRY and CDR2 SYGVKD. The CDR3 runs to 12 residues. Written as DNA, the CDR3 is TGTGCCATCAGGGGATCCCCCTACGAGCAGTACTTC. It translates to CAIRGSPYEQYF.

This clonotype was detected ten times or more. The chain carries TRBV6-1 and TRBJ1-3; D is undetermined. Germline V gives CDR1 MNHNS, CDR2 SASEGT. There are 11 residues in the CDR3. V lost 6 bases, J lost 4 bases, and 4 bases lay in between. CDR3 coding DNA: TGTGCCAGCAGCATCGGAAACACCATATATTTT. The encoded protein is CASSIGNTIYF.

This clonotype was counted between two and nine times. The chain combines TRBV11-1 with TRBJ2-1, with 8 bases identical to TRBD1. Trimming removed 1 base from V and 8 bases from J; junction bases left unmatched: 4. The CDR3 length is 14 residues. Germline-derived CDR1 and CDR2 are SGHAT and FQDESV (reference sequence). CDR3 region: CASSLGDRPYEQFF. The DNA of the CDR3 is TGTGCCAGCAGCTTAGGGGACAGGCCTTATGAGCAGTTCTTC.

This clonotype was seen ten or more times. The chain carries TRBV10-3 and TRBJ1-1; weak D call: TRBD1 (6 bases). The CDR3 spans 14 residues. The germline V and J ends were trimmed by 6 bases and 5 bases, with 16 bases remaining between them. Germline V gene data show CDR1 as ENHRY and CDR2 as SYGVKD. The CDR3 DNA is TGTGCCATCAGATCACAAGGGAGGGGGACTGAAGCTTTCTTT. This translates into CAIRSQGRGTEAFF.